The 11 T cell receptor beta chains listed next were all sequenced from one sample in a study of CD8 T cells in Susac syndrome. A quantity of about 0.5 to 1 ug RNA underwent reverse transcription using random hexamers. TCRdb itself ran the immunoSEQ multiplex PCR reads through MiXCR, one entry per CDR3 protein. The sample lists around 95,000 distinct CDR3 sequences; around 95% were seen once. The sample consisted of CD8+ T cells from PBMCs. The receptors shown here come from a human donor with Susac syndrome.

The chain links TRBV12-3 or TRBV12-4 to TRBJ2-3; 9 bases are shared with TRBD1. CDR3 length equals 14 residues. V lost 1 base to trimming and J lost 4 bases; unmatched junction nucleotides: 0. CDR3 nucleotides: TGTGCCAGCAGTTTAGGGACAGGGGCAGATACGCAGTATTTT. It specifies CASSLGTGADTQYF.

The rearrangement joins TRBV5-6 to TRBJ2-2; no clear D. Germline-derived CDR1 and CDR2 are SGHDT and YYEEEE. The CDR3 sequence is 14 residues long. Trimming took off 3 bases at V and 3 bases at J, with 9 bases between the two ends. Here the CDR3 DNA reads TGTGCCAGCAGCTCATTCCAACACACCGGGGAGCTGTTTTTT. This encodes CASSSFQHTGELFF. Looking up the rest from reference TRBV5-6 and TRBJ2-2 gives the full variable domain: DAGVTQSPTHLIKTRGQQVTLRCSPKSGHDTVSWYQQALGQGPQFIFQYYEEEERQRGNFPDRFSGHQFPNYSSELNVNALLLGDSALYLCASSSFQHTGELFFGEGSRLTVL.

The J gene is TRBJ2-6, the V gene TRBV5-1; D remains unclear. Germline-derived CDR1 and CDR2 are SGHRS and YFSETQ. Trimming cost V 0 bases and J 0 bases, with 10 bases left between them. The CDR3 covers 17 residues. CDR3 residues: CASSLGQSNSGANVLTF. The CDR3 DNA follows: TGCGCCAGCAGCTTGGGGCAGTCCAACTCTGGGGCCAACGTCCTGACTTTC.

This rearrangement joins TRBV7-3 to TRBJ2-3; tentatively, D is TRBD1 (6 bases). This CDR3 has 13 amino acids. The germline V gene encodes CDR1 SGHTA and CDR2 FQGTGA. Trimming took off 4 bases at V and 2 bases at J, with 7 bases between the two ends. The CDR3 nucleotides read TGTGCCAGCAGCTGGGACAACACAGATACGCAGTATTTT. This translates into CASSWDNTDTQYF.

This rearrangement joins TRBV5-6 to TRBJ2-1; D perhaps matches TRBD1 (7 bases). Deletions cut 4 bases from V and 6 bases from J, with 17 bases between. Germline loops: CDR1 SGHDT, CDR2 YYEEEE. CDR3 length equals 15 residues. The CDR3 here is CASSPEGARGNEQFF. In DNA form, the CDR3 reads TGTGCCAGCAGCCCGGAGGGGGCCCGAGGCAATGAGCAGTTCTTC.

The chain employs TRBV29-1 and TRBJ2-7; TRBD1 is a possible D gene (7 bases). The CDR3 loop spans 16 amino acids. The germline V and J ends were trimmed by 0 bases and 4 bases, with 19 bases remaining between them. Looked up from germline, CDR1 is SQVTM and CDR2 is ANQGSEA. In DNA, the CDR3 is TGCAGCGTTGAAGAGGGAGAGCAGGGGGGATTGTACGAGCAGTACTTC. Protein: CSVEEGEQGGLYEQYF.

This clonotype was seen only once. The chain recombines TRBV7-8 with TRBJ2-1; 8 bases agree with TRBD1. V gave up 2 bases and J gave up 6 bases; unmatched junction bases: 6. Per germline, CDR1 SGHVS and CDR2 FQNEAQ. CDR3 length equals 15 residues. CDR3 region: CASSLSLTGANEQFF. DNA of the CDR3: TGTGCCAGCAGCTTATCCCTGACAGGGGCCAATGAGCAGTTCTTC.

The V gene is TRBV29-1, the J gene TRBJ2-1, with D maybe TRBD1 (5 bases). Germline V gives CDR1 SQVTM, CDR2 ANQGSEA. The CDR3 is made up of 11 amino acids. Trimming left V 7 bases short and J 2 bases short, with 6 bases between. The CDR3 here is CSAGTYNEQFF. CDR3 coding DNA: TGCAGCGCAGGGACCTACAATGAGCAGTTCTTC.

This chain uses TRBV13 with TRBJ2-3; the D is unclear. Per the germline V gene, CDR1 is PRHDT and CDR2 is FYEKMQ (reference sequence). Deletions cut 6 bases from V and 0 bases from J, with 10 bases between. The CDR3 sequence is 14 residues long. The CDR3 region is CASRRERSTDTQYF. The DNA of the CDR3 is TGTGCCAGCAGACGCGAACGGAGCACAGATACGCAGTATTTT.

This CDR3 is CASSPGTPVVEKLFF. In DNA, the CDR3 is TGTGCCAGCAGCCCTGGGACGCCGGTAGTAGAAAAACTGTTTTTT. This sequence joins TRBV28 and TRBJ1-4, with D possibly TRBD1 on 5 matching bases. The CDR3 is 15 amino acids. CDR1 MDHEN and CDR2 SYDVKM come from the germline V gene. With 6 bases removed from V and 8 bases from J, the gap between germline ends came to 19 bases.

The chain couples TRBV3-1 to TRBJ1-1; TRBD1 is a possible D gene (5 bases). CDR3 length: 12 amino acids. CDR1 is LGHDT, CDR2 YNNKEL, per germline (reference sequence). The germline V and J ends were trimmed by 0 bases and 9 bases, with 8 bases remaining between them. The CDR3 region has the DNA TGTGCCAGCAGCCAAGACAGGGTTAAAGCTTTCTTT. It encodes CASSQDRVKAFF.